This entry lists 16 T cell receptor beta chains sequenced from one sample in a study of identical twins. TCRdb redid the calling of the 5' RACE reads with MiXCR, one entry per CDR3 protein. The sample carries hundreds of thousands of distinct CDR3 sequences, roughly an eighth recorded once. The same data also went into a second study, on yellow fever vaccine responses in identical twins.

The sample comprised PBMCs. The receptors shown here come from a woman between 18 and 30 years old in good health.

The J gene is TRBJ1-2, the V gene TRBV4-1; no firm D call. The CDR3 has 14 amino acids. CDR1 MGHRA and CDR2 YSYEKL come from the germline V gene. The V end lost 4 bases, the J end lost 3 bases, and 12 bases lay between the germline ends. The DNA of the CDR3 is TGCGCCAGCAGCCCGGAAGCTACAGACTATGGCTACACCTTC. This sequence encodes CASSPEATDYGYTF.

The chain couples TRBV10-3 to TRBJ2-3, with TRBD2 identical over 9 bases. CDR3 length: 16 residues. CDR1 and CDR2 from the germline V gene are ENHRY and SYGVKD. With V trimmed by 2 bases and J by 4 bases, 7 bases remained unmatched. The CDR3 is CAISEPAGGMPDTQYF. Written as DNA, the CDR3 is TGTGCCATCAGTGAGCCGGCGGGGGGGATGCCAGATACGCAGTATTTT.

This sequence joins TRBV12-3 or TRBV12-4 and TRBJ1-6; possibly TRBD1 for D (6 bases). Trimming stripped 5 bases from V and 6 bases from J, with 14 bases between. The CDR3 spans 15 residues. DNA for the CDR3: TGTGCCAGCAGTAAGACAGGTCCCGGTAATTCACCCCTCCACTTT. Residues: CASSKTGPGNSPLHF.

This chain joins TRBV4-2 and TRBJ2-3; 9 bases are shared with TRBD1. The CDR3 sequence is 17 residues long. The V and J ends lost 4 bases and 0 bases, in that order; junction bases with no gene match: 8. Germline CDR1 is LGHNA and CDR2 is YNFKEQ. In nucleotides, the CDR3 is TGTGCCAGCAGCCTCTCCCCCGGGACAGGGAGCACAGATACGCAGTATTTT. It translates to CASSLSPGTGSTDTQYF.

This clonotype came up many times. The chain couples TRBV20-1 to TRBJ1-5; TRBD1 aligns across 7 bases. Germline assignment: CDR1 DFQATT and CDR2 SNEGSKA (reference sequence). The CDR3 contains 14 residues. J was trimmed by 9 bases and V by 4 bases; bases with no gene match: 12. The CDR3 region is CSAKTGTGLGPQHF. The CDR3 bases are TGCAGTGCTAAGACAGGGACGGGCTTGGGGCCCCAGCATTTT.

The rearrangement links TRBV2 to TRBJ1-1; D may be TRBD1 (6 bases). Trimming cost V 2 bases and J 1 base, with 14 bases left between them. This CDR3 region has 16 residues. Germline V gives CDR1 SNHLY, CDR2 FYNNEI. CDR3 sequence (DNA): TGTGCCAGCAGTGAAAGGATGGGACAAACGAACACTGAAGCTTTCTTT. Protein product: CASSERMGQTNTEAFF.

The V gene is TRBV2, the J gene TRBJ2-7, with D tentatively TRBD2 (5 bases). The CDR3 is 12 amino acids. The germline gives CDR1 SNHLY, CDR2 FYNNEI. The V gene lost 4 bases and the J gene lost 2 bases, with 6 bases spanning the gap. The CDR3 bases are TGTGCCAGCAGTGCCGGGACCTACGAGCAGTACGTC. Translation: CASSAGTYEQYV.

This clonotype has a count of ten or more. V and J are TRBV12-3 or TRBV12-4 and TRBJ2-1; D ambiguous. The ends were cut back, 3 bases at V and 2 bases at J, with 11 bases in the middle. CDR3 length: 15 residues. In DNA, the CDR3 is TGTGCCAGCAGTTTTTCAAGGTCGACCTACAATGAGCAGTTCTTC. It translates to CASSFSRSTYNEQFF.

CDR3 loop: CSANHPDTQYF. In DNA form, the CDR3 reads TGCAGTGCTAACCATCCAGATACGCAGTATTTT. The chain links TRBV20-1 to TRBJ2-3, with D unclear. Trimming stripped 4 bases from V and 4 bases from J, with 6 bases between. Germline assignment: CDR1 DFQATT and CDR2 SNEGSKA (reference sequence). The CDR3 is 11 amino acids.

This clonotype has ten or more counts. The V call is TRBV27, the J call TRBJ1-1, with D perhaps matching TRBD1 (5 bases). The germline gives CDR1 MNHEY, CDR2 SMNVEV (reference sequence). V lost 2 bases, J lost 0 bases, and 10 bases lay in between. The CDR3 length is 15 residues. The CDR3: CASSLSWGMNTEAFF. In DNA form, the CDR3 reads TGTGCCAGCAGTTTAAGTTGGGGGATGAACACTGAAGCTTTCTTT.

In its sample, this clonotype was seen a few times. The chain joins TRBV4-2 to TRBJ2-1, with TRBD1 matching 7 bases. CDR1 LGHNA and CDR2 YNFKEQ come from the germline V gene. The V and J ends lost 2 bases and 3 bases, in that order; junction bases with no gene match: 7. The CDR3 is made up of 16 amino acids. The CDR3 DNA reads TGTGCCAGCAGCCAACCGACAGGGTTAATCTACAATGAGCAGTTCTTC. Encoded protein: CASSQPTGLIYNEQFF.

This clonotype was counted many times. V and J are TRBV27 and TRBJ2-7, with D unclear. Germline assignment: CDR1 MNHEY and CDR2 SMNVEV (reference sequence). Trimming stripped 4 bases from V and 3 bases from J, with 10 bases between. The CDR3 contains 13 residues. Here the CDR3 DNA reads TGTGCCAGCAGTTCTCCGCCGAGCTACGAGCAGTACTTC. Its protein product is CASSSPPSYEQYF.

Ten or more counts support this clonotype. The chain carries TRBV5-1 and TRBJ2-5; 9 nucleotides align to TRBD1. V lost 3 bases and J lost 4; bases outside the gene matches: 4. Germline V gives CDR1 SGHRS, CDR2 YFSETQ. There are 14 residues in the CDR3. In DNA, the CDR3 is TGCGCCAGCAGCTGGGGACAGGGAAGAGAGACCCAGTACTTC. It codes for CASSWGQGRETQYF.

The sample holds a few counts of this clonotype. This chain joins TRBV15 and TRBJ2-7; no firm D call. The V gene's germline CDR1 is LNHNV and CDR2 YYDKDF (reference sequence). The CDR3 loop spans 14 amino acids. The V gene lost 0 bases and the J gene lost 1 base, with 7 bases spanning the gap. This CDR3 is CATSRDQASYEQYF. The CDR3 DNA follows: TGTGCCACCAGCAGAGATCAGGCATCCTACGAGCAGTACTTC. Using reference TRBV15 and TRBJ2-7 for the parts outside the CDR3, the full variable domain is DAMVIQNPRYQVTQFGKPVTLSCSQTLNHNVMYWYQQKSSQAPKLLFHYYDKDFNNEADTPDNFQSRRPNTSFCFLDIRSPGLGDTAMYLCATSRDQASYEQYFGPGTRLTVT.

This clonotype appeared a few times. This chain joins TRBV5-1 and TRBJ2-6; the D gene is possibly TRBD1 (5 bases). Looked up from germline, CDR1 is SGHRS and CDR2 is YFSETQ. V lost 5 bases and J lost 4, with 10 bases in between. The length of the CDR3 is 14 residues. In nucleotides, the CDR3 is TGCGCCAGCAGACAGGTTTCCGGGGCCAACGTCCTGACTTTC. It yields the protein CASRQVSGANVLTF. Variable domain in full (rest from reference TRBV5-1 and TRBJ2-6): KAGVTQTPRYLIKTRGQQVTLSCSPISGHRSVSWYQQTPGQGLQFLFEYFSETQRNKGNFPGRFSGRQFSNSRSEMNVSTLELGDSALYLCASRQVSGANVLTFGAGSRLTVL.

This clonotype was picked up many times. The J gene is TRBJ1-2, the V gene TRBV7-9; weak D call: TRBD1 (6 bases). This CDR3 spans 15 amino acids. Germline lookup yields CDR1 SEHNR and CDR2 FQNEAQ (reference sequence). Trimming took off 5 bases at V and 2 bases at J, with 15 bases between the two ends. CDR3 region: CASSHLLDRNYGYTF. The CDR3 DNA is TGTGCCAGCAGCCACCTACTCGACAGGAACTATGGCTACACCTTC. Full variable domain (rest looked up from reference TRBV7-9 and TRBJ1-2): DTGVSQNPRHKITKRGQNVTFRCDPISEHNRLYWYRQTLGQGPEFLTYFQNEAQLEKSRLLSDRFSAERPKGSFSTLEIQRTEQGDSAMYLCASSHLLDRNYGYTFGSGTRLTVV.